These T cell receptor beta chains were read from a single sample in a study of shared clonotypes between healthy human individuals. Profiled with immunoSEQ multiplex PCR; TCRdb holds only in-frame clones, not every one. The sample lists approximately 500,000 clones, 90% to 97% occurring once. The source material was naive CD4+ T cells sorted from blood. The receptors come from a woman younger than 45 in good health. Each CDR3 is given with its conserved first and last residue. The D gene is left open where the match is weak. Clone size is stated in some rows and not others, as once, few, many or a class when expanded.

d_call j_call clone_size v_call cdr3_nt cdr3_aa
NA TRBJ1-1 NA TRBV19 TGTGCCAGTAGTATAGCCATCAACCATGTGTCTTTCTTT CASSIAINHVSFF
NA TRBJ2-5 NA TRBV21-1 TGTGCCAGCAGCAGTGAAAGCGGGAGGTTGGAAGAGACCCAGTACTTC CASSSESGRLEETQYF
NA TRBJ1-1 NA TRBV6-1 TGTGCCAGCAGTAGAGGTGAAGCTTTCTTT CASSRGEAFF
NA TRBJ2-3 NA TRBV7-9 TGTGCCAGCAGCTTAAGGACCGCCGGAGATACAGATACGCAGTATTTT CASSLRTAGDTDTQYF
NA TRBJ1-2 NA TRBV28 TGTGCCAGCAGTTTATTTTGGCAGACCCTCGGAGGCTACACCTTC CASSLFWQTLGGYTF
NA TRBJ2-7 NA TRBV5-1 TGCGCCAGCAGTACGGACTCACCTAACTACGAGCAGTACTTC CASSTDSPNYEQYF
TRBD2 TRBJ2-7 NA TRBV7-8 TGTGCCAGCAGTTACTGGCGGGAGGGCCCCCGGGAGCAGTACTTC CASSYWREGPREQYF
NA TRBJ2-7 NA TRBV28 TGTGCCAGCAGGAGCTTGCCCACCTACGAGCAGTACTTC CASRSLPTYEQYF
TRBD2 TRBJ2-5 NA TRBV5-1 TGCGCCAGCAGCCTCCGGCCGGCGGGAGAAGAGACCCAGTACTTC CASSLRPAGEETQYF
TRBD1 TRBJ1-2 once TRBV18 TGTGCCAGCTCACCATTGGACAGGGAAGGCTATGGCTACACCTTC CASSPLDREGYGYTF
NA TRBJ1-2 NA TRBV5-1 TGCGCCAGTAGGACGGCAACTAACTATGGCTACACCTTC CASRTATNYGYTF
NA TRBJ2-7 NA TRBV7-8 TGTGCCAGCAGCCCAGCCGGACAGCGAAACTCCTACGAGCAGTACTTC CASSPAGQRNSYEQYF
NA TRBJ1-5 NA TRBV21-1 TGTGCCAGCAGGGTGGTGAGGCAGCCCCAGCATTTT CASRVVRQPQHF
TRBD2 TRBJ2-5 NA TRBV6-6 TGTGCCAGCAGTTCGGCGGGAGGGGAGGAGACCCAGTACTTC CASSSAGGEETQYF
TRBD2 TRBJ2-7 NA TRBV10-3 TGTGCCACCACCGGGACTAGCGGGAGGACCCACGAGCAGTACTTC CATTGTSGRTHEQYF
TRBD1 TRBJ1-1 NA TRBV2 TGTGCCAGCACTCGGGCAGGGGGAACCAAGGGCACTGAAGCTTTCTTT CASTRAGGTKGTEAFF
NA TRBJ2-2 NA TRBV7-6 TGTGCCAGCAGCCTGCTAGGCACGGGGGCCACCGGGGAGCTGTTTTTT CASSLLGTGATGELFF
NA TRBJ2-1 NA TRBV19 TGTGCCAGTAGTGTGGGACCCGGGCGAGGAGCCCTAGCTCTGTTCTTC CASSVGPGRGALALFF
TRBD2 TRBJ2-1 NA TRBV27 TGTGCCAGCAGTTCCAATAGCGGGAGGATAAGTGAGCAGTTCTTC CASSSNSGRISEQFF
NA TRBJ1-5 once TRBV21-1 TGTGCCAGCAGCAAAAGGGCGGCAGGGGGACAGCCCCAGCATTTT CASSKRAAGGQPQHF
NA TRBJ2-2 NA TRBV18 TGTGCCAGCTCACCAGCGGGGGCTGTGGACACCGGGGAGCTGTTTTTT CASSPAGAVDTGELFF
NA TRBJ1-2 NA TRBV28 TGTGCCAGCAGTTTGTTTGTCGGTCAGTATGGCTACACCTTC CASSLFVGQYGYTF
NA TRBJ1-2 NA TRBV18 TGTGCCAGCTCCACCGACAGGCCATCGTACAATAACTATGGCTACACCTTC CASSTDRPSYNNYGYTF
NA TRBJ1-2 once TRBV14 TGTGCCAGCAGCCAGGGGGGGGACTATGGCTACACCTTC CASSQGGDYGYTF
NA TRBJ1-1 NA TRBV5-1 TGCGCCAGCAGCTTGGCGTCGATATCAGGGGAAACTGAAGCTTTCTTT CASSLASISGETEAFF
NA TRBJ1-5 few TRBV28 TGTGCCAGCAGTTTATCGGGTCAGCCCCAGCATTTT CASSLSGQPQHF